These T cell receptor beta chains were read from a single sample in a study of blood T cell repertoires in COVID-19. Libraries were prepared by immunoSEQ multiplex PCR; TCRdb keeps only in-frame clonotypes and omits some of them. The sample has around 87,000 clones; about nine tenths are singletons. Input material: peripheral blood. These receptors were collected from a man aged 50 or older with acute or convalescent COVID-19. The CDR3 runs from the conserved cysteine through the conserved F or W. The D gene is left open where the match is weak. Clone sizes are given selectively: once, few, many, or a class where the clone is expanded.

D: -
V: TRBV9
J: TRBJ1-6
size: -
CDR3: CASSSGYNSPLHF
DNA: TGTGCCAGCAGCTCAGGGTACAATTCACCCCTCCACTTT

D: TRBD1
V: TRBV19
J: TRBJ1-1
size: -
CDR3: CASRRDRGDTEAFF
DNA: TGTGCCAGTCGCCGGGACAGGGGGGACACTGAAGCTTTCTTT

D: -
V: TRBV12-3/TRBV12-4
J: TRBJ1-1
size: -
CDR3: CASRVSGNTEAFF
DNA: TGTGCCAGCAGAGTTTCGGGGAACACTGAAGCTTTCTTT

D: TRBD1
V: TRBV15
J: TRBJ2-5
size: -
CDR3: CATTGTGVETQYF
DNA: TGTGCCACCACGGGGACAGGGGTCGAGACCCAGTACTTC

D: -
V: TRBV7-6
J: TRBJ1-2
size: -
CDR3: CASSATVGAEGYTF
DNA: TGTGCCAGCAGCGCGACAGTGGGCGCGGAGGGCTACACCTTC

D: -
V: TRBV6-5
J: TRBJ1-3
size: -
CDR3: CASTPLGRAGNTIYF
DNA: TGTGCCAGCACCCCACTGGGCAGGGCCGGAAACACCATATATTTT

D: TRBD2
V: TRBV5-1
J: TRBJ2-3
size: -
CDR3: CASSSSLAGTDTQYF
DNA: TGCGCCAGCAGCTCCTCCCTAGCGGGGACAGATACGCAGTATTTT

D: TRBD1
V: TRBV30
J: TRBJ2-1
size: few
CDR3: CAWSVGDRGPSNEQFF
DNA: TGTGCCTGGAGTGTGGGTGACAGGGGGCCGAGCAATGAGCAGTTCTTC

D: TRBD2
V: TRBV5-1
J: TRBJ2-7
size: -
CDR3: CASRFGGSGGAYEQYF
DNA: TGCGCCAGCAGGTTTGGGGGGAGCGGGGGCGCCTACGAGCAGTACTTC

D: -
V: TRBV4-2
J: TRBJ1-2
size: -
CDR3: CASSQDLGDYGYTF
DNA: TGTGCCAGCAGCCAAGATTTAGGGGACTATGGCTACACCTTC

D: -
V: TRBV9
J: TRBJ2-1
size: -
CDR3: CASSVLFGGNEQFF
DNA: TGTGCCAGCAGCGTATTGTTCGGGGGCAATGAGCAGTTCTTC

D: -
V: TRBV5-1
J: TRBJ2-2
size: -
CDR3: CASSWRDGNTGELFF
DNA: TGCGCCAGCAGCTGGAGGGACGGGAACACCGGGGAGCTGTTTTTT

D: -
V: TRBV27
J: TRBJ1-1
size: -
CDR3: CASSLSRVITEAFF
DNA: TGTGCCAGCAGTTTATCACGGGTTATCACTGAAGCTTTCTTT

D: -
V: TRBV25-1
J: TRBJ2-5
size: few
CDR3: CASSDLDWKEETQYF
DNA: TGTGCCAGCAGTGATTTGGACTGGAAAGAAGAGACCCAGTACTTC

D: TRBD1
V: TRBV5-6
J: TRBJ1-3
size: once
CDR3: CASSLGGLAGNTIYF
DNA: TGTGCCAGCAGCTTAGGGGGCCTGGCTGGAAACACCATATATTTT

D: -
V: TRBV6-1
J: TRBJ1-1
size: once
CDR3: CASSERQLRGGTEAFF
DNA: TGTGCCAGCAGTGAAAGGCAGCTCCGGGGTGGAACTGAAGCTTTCTTT

D: -
V: TRBV3-1/TRBV3-2
J: TRBJ2-3
size: -
CDR3: CASSQDMGGATDTQYF
DNA: TGTGCCAGCAGCCAAGATATGGGGGGGGCTACAGATACGCAGTATTTT

D: -
V: TRBV6-1
J: TRBJ2-1
size: -
CDR3: CASSEAVQGNEQFF
DNA: TGTGCCAGCAGTGAAGCGGTACAGGGAAATGAGCAGTTCTTC

D: -
V: TRBV7-9
J: TRBJ1-4
size: -
CDR3: CASSPQQGAGNEKLFF
DNA: TGTGCCAGCAGTCCACAACAGGGCGCTGGAAATGAAAAACTGTTTTTT

D: -
V: TRBV30
J: TRBJ2-3
size: -
CDR3: CARGTAGARDTQYF
DNA: TGTGCCCGGGGGACGGCGGGCGCAAGAGATACGCAGTATTTT

D: -
V: TRBV7-9
J: TRBJ1-4
size: -
CDR3: CASSLVSEKLFF
DNA: TGTGCCAGCAGCTTAGTCTCTGAAAAACTGTTTTTT

D: -
V: TRBV10-1
J: TRBJ2-1
size: -
CDR3: CAVPGAWCGEQFF
DNA: TGCGCCGTTCCGGGAGCCTGGTGTGGTGAGCAGTTCTTC

D: -
V: TRBV7-2
J: TRBJ1-2
size: once
CDR3: CASSLGRAEASGYTF
DNA: TGTGCCAGCAGCTTAGGTCGGGCGGAGGCCTCTGGCTACACCTTC

D: -
V: TRBV4-1
J: TRBJ1-1
size: -
CDR3: CASSPPRTEAFF
DNA: TGCGCCAGCAGCCCCCCGCGTACTGAAGCTTTCTTT

D: TRBD2
V: TRBV11-3
J: TRBJ2-3
size: -
CDR3: CASSLGAGGRADTQYF
DNA: TGTGCCAGCAGCTTAGGGGCGGGGGGTCGCGCAGATACGCAGTATTTT

D: TRBD1
V: TRBV4-2
J: TRBJ1-5
size: -
CDR3: CASSQVGATGGGGNQPQHF
DNA: TGTGCCAGCAGCCAAGTGGGGGCGACAGGGGGCGGTGGCAATCAGCCCCAGCATTTT

D: TRBD1
V: TRBV14
J: TRBJ1-5
size: -
CDR3: CASSQDRDRGPYSNQPQHF
DNA: TGTGCCAGCAGCCAAGATCGGGACAGGGGCCCTTATAGCAATCAGCCCCAGCATTTT

D: -
V: TRBV6-5
J: TRBJ1-2
size: -
CDR3: CASSRGRYGYTF
DNA: TGTGCCAGCAGCAGGGGCAGGTATGGCTACACCTTC

D: TRBD1
V: TRBV6-5
J: TRBJ1-2
size: -
CDR3: CASRDSYYGYTF
DNA: TGTGCCAGCCGGGACAGCTACTATGGCTACACCTTC

D: -
V: TRBV6-2/TRBV6-3
J: TRBJ2-7
size: once
CDR3: CASSYSPSGSYEQYF
DNA: TGTGCCAGCAGTTACTCGCCGTCAGGGTCCTACGAGCAGTACTTC

D: TRBD1
V: TRBV29-1
J: TRBJ2-2
size: -
CDR3: CSAGTGNTGELFF
DNA: TGCAGCGCGGGGACAGGAAACACCGGGGAGCTGTTTTTT

D: TRBD1
V: TRBV11-2
J: TRBJ1-4
size: -
CDR3: CASSLDNRGWEKLFF
DNA: TGTGCCAGCAGCTTAGATAACAGGGGATGGGAAAAACTGTTTTTT

D: -
V: TRBV6-6
J: TRBJ2-2
size: -
CDR3: CASTPPQGNTGELFF
DNA: TGTGCCAGCACTCCCCCTCAGGGGAACACCGGGGAGCTGTTTTTT

D: TRBD1
V: TRBV3-1/TRBV3-2
J: TRBJ1-2
size: -
CDR3: CASSQDHSDRVGYTF
DNA: TGTGCCAGCAGCCAAGATCATTCGGACAGGGTGGGCTACACCTTC

D: TRBD1
V: TRBV3-1/TRBV3-2
J: TRBJ2-2
size: once
CDR3: CASSQELGQASTGELFF
DNA: TGTGCCAGCAGCCAAGAACTGGGACAGGCTAGTACCGGGGAGCTGTTTTTT

D: -
V: TRBV7-6
J: TRBJ2-2
size: few
CDR3: CASSVSVSRELFF
DNA: TGTGCCAGCTCAGTATCCGTTTCCCGGGAGCTGTTTTTT

D: TRBD1
V: TRBV28
J: TRBJ1-1
size: -
CDR3: CASSRQGLGSEAFF
DNA: TGTGCCAGCAGTCGACAGGGGCTTGGGAGCGAAGCTTTCTTT

D: TRBD1
V: TRBV2
J: TRBJ1-6
size: -
CDR3: CASRENRGLRNSPLHF
DNA: TGTGCCAGCAGGGAAAACAGGGGGCTTCGTAATTCACCCCTCCACTTT

D: -
V: TRBV5-1
J: TRBJ2-3
size: -
CDR3: CASSSTASTDTQYF
DNA: TGCGCCAGCAGCAGCACCGCCAGCACAGATACGCAGTATTTT

D: TRBD2
V: TRBV7-2
J: TRBJ2-3
size: -
CDR3: CASRAAGGPSDTQYF
DNA: TGTGCCAGCCGGGCTGCGGGGGGGCCCTCAGATACGCAGTATTTT

D: TRBD1
V: TRBV11-3
J: TRBJ1-1
size: few
CDR3: CASSLDGTGVTEAFF
DNA: TGTGCCAGCAGCTTAGATGGGACAGGGGTCACTGAAGCTTTCTTT